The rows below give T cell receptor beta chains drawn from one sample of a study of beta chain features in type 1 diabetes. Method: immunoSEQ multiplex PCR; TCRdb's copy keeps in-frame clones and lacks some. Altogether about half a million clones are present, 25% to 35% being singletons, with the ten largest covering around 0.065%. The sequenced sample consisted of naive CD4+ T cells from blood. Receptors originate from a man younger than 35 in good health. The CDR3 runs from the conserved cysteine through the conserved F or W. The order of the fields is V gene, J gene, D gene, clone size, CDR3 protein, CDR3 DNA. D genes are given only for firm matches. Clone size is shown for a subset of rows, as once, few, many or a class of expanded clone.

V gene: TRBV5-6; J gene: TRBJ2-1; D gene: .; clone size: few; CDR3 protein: CASSLGRRRDEQFF; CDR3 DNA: TGTGCCAGCAGCTTAGGCAGGCGGAGAGATGAGCAGTTCTTC
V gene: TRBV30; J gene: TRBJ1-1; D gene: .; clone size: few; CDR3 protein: CAWNPSGRLNTEAFF; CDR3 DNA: TGTGCCTGGAACCCCAGCGGAAGACTGAACACTGAAGCTTTCTTT
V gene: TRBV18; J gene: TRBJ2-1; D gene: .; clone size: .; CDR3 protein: CASSELRQGKNEQFF; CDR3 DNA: TGTGCCAGCTCCGAGCTGCGGCAGGGTAAGAATGAGCAGTTCTTC
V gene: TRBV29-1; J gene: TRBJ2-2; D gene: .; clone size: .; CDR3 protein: CSVEEGTVSGYATGELFF; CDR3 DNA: TGCAGCGTTGAAGAGGGGACAGTTAGCGGGTACGCCACCGGGGAGCTGTTTTTT
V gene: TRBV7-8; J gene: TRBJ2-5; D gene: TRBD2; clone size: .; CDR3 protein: CASSRGLAEGETQYF; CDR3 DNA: TGTGCCAGCAGCCGGGGACTAGCAGAGGGGGAGACCCAGTACTTC
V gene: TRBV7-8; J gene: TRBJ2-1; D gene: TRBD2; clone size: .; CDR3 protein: CASSLRLAGGVFNEQFF; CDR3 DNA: TGTGCCAGCAGCTTAAGGCTAGCGGGAGGGGTTTTCAATGAGCAGTTCTTC
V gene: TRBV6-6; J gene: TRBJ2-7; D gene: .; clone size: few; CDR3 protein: CASSYRDGYEQYF; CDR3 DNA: TGTGCCAGCAGTTACCGGGACGGCTACGAGCAGTACTTC
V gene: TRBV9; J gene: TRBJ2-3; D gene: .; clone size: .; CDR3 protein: CASSVGTYTTDTQYF; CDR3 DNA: TGTGCCAGCAGCGTAGGGACTTACACCACAGATACGCAGTATTTT
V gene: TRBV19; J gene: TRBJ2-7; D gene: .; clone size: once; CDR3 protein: CASSIVAATYEQYF; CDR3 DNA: TGTGCCAGTAGTATTGTGGCCGCCACCTACGAGCAGTACTTC
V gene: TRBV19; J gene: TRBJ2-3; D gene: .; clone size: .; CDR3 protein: CASRVGGTDTQYF; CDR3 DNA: TGTGCCAGTAGGGTCGGGGGCACAGATACGCAGTATTTT
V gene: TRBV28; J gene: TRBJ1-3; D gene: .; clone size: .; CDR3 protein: CASTRVSSGNTIYF; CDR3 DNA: TGTGCCAGCACCAGGGTGAGCTCTGGAAACACCATATATTTT
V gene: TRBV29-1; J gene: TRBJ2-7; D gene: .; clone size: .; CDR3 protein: CSVAGTSYEQYF; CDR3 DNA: TGCAGCGTTGCCGGGACCTCCTACGAGCAGTACTTC
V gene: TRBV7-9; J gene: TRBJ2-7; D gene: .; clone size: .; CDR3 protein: CASSLAQATYEQYF; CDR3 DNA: TGTGCCAGCAGCTTAGCACAGGCTACCTACGAGCAGTACTTC
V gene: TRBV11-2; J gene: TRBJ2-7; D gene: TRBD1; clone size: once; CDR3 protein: CASSPTGTGGREQYF; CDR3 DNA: TGTGCCAGCAGCCCGACCGGGACAGGGGGTAGGGAGCAGTACTTC
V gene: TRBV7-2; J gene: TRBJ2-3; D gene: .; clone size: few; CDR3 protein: CASSLGRATDTQYF; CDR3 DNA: TGTGCCAGCAGCTTAGGGAGGGCGACAGATACGCAGTATTTT
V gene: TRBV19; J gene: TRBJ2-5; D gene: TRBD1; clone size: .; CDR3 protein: CASSIVGDRIQETQYF; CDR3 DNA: TGTGCCAGTAGTATTGTCGGGGACAGGATCCAAGAGACCCAGTACTTC
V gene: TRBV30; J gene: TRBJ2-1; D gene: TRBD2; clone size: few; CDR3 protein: CAWSITSGYNEQFF; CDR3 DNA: TGTGCCTGGAGCATCACTAGCGGTTACAATGAGCAGTTCTTC
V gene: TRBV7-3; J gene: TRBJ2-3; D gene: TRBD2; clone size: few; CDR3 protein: CASSKAGGTDTQYF; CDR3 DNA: TGTGCCAGCAGCAAAGCGGGGGGCACAGATACGCAGTATTTT
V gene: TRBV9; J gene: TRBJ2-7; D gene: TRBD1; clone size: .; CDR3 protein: CASSRGQTYSYEQYF; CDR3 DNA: TGTGCCAGCAGCAGGGGACAGACCTACTCCTACGAGCAGTACTTC
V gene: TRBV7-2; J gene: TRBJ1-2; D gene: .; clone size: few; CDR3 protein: CASSLEGQGYYGYTF; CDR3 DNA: TGTGCCAGCAGCTTAGAGGGGCAGGGATACTATGGCTACACCTTC
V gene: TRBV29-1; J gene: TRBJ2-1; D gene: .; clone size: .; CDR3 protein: CSVKADSYNEQFF; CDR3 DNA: TGCAGCGTCAAAGCGGACTCCTACAATGAGCAGTTCTTC
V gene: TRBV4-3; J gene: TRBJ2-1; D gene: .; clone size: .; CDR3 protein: CASSQTPSEQFF; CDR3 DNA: TGCGCCAGCAGCCAAACCCCCAGTGAGCAGTTCTTC
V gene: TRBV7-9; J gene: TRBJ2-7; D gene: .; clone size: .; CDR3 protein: CASNHGGTEQYF; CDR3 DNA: TGTGCCAGCAACCACGGCGGGACCGAGCAGTACTTC
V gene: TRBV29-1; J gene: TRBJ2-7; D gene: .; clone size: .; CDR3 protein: CSVPFEEFFEQYF; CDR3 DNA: TGCAGCGTCCCTTTCGAGGAGTTCTTCGAGCAGTACTTC
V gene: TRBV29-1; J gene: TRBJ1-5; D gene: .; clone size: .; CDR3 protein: CSAWGGGNQPQHF; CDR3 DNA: TGCAGCGCCTGGGGGGGAGGCAATCAGCCCCAGCATTTT
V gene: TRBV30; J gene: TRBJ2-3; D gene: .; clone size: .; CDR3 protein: CAWSRRGTSTDTQYF; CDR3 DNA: TGTGCCTGGAGTAGAAGGGGAACTAGCACAGATACGCAGTATTTT
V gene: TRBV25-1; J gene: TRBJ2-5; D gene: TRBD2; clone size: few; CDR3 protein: CASSESAGAFSQETQYF; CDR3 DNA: TGTGCCAGCAGTGAATCGGCGGGAGCGTTTTCCCAAGAGACCCAGTACTTC
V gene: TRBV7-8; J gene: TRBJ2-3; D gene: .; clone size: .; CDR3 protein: CASSFPRGERTDTQYF; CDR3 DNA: TGTGCCAGCAGCTTCCCCCGCGGGGAAAGGACAGATACGCAGTATTTT
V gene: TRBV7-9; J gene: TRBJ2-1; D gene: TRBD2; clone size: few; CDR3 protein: CASSPTWTSGINEQFF; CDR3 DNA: TGTGCCAGCAGCCCGACTTGGACTAGCGGCATCAATGAGCAGTTCTTC
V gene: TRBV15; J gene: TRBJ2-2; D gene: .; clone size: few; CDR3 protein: CATSRVTGELFF; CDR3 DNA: TGTGCCACCAGCAGAGTGACCGGGGAGCTGTTTTTT
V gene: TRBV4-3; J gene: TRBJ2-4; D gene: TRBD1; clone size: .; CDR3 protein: CASSPTPGTGKNIQYF; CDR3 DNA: TGCGCCAGCAGCCCAACCCCCGGGACAGGGAAAAACATTCAGTACTTC
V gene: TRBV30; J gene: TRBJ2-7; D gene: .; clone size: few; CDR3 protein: CAWSVEVYEQYF; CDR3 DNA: TGTGCCTGGAGTGTAGAGGTATACGAGCAGTACTTC
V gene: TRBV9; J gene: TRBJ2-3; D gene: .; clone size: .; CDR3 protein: CASSARGSEAPGDTQYF; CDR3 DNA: TGTGCCAGCAGCGCGCGGGGTAGCGAGGCCCCTGGGGATACGCAGTATTTT
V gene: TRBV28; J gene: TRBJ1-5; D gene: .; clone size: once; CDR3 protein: CASSLLEQGGRNQPQHF; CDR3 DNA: TGTGCCAGCAGTTTGCTTGAACAGGGCGGGCGCAATCAGCCCCAGCATTTT
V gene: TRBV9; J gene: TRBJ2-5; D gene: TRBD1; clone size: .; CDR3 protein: CASSGTGQVSETQYF; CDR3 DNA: TGTGCCAGCAGCGGGACAGGGCAAGTTTCGGAGACCCAGTACTTC
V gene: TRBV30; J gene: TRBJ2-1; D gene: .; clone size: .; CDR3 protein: CAWSVAWTSNEQFF; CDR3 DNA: TGTGCCTGGAGTGTAGCATGGACAAGCAATGAGCAGTTCTTC
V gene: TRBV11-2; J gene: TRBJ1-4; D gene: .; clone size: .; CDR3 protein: CASSTRRGEKLFF; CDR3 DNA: TGTGCCAGCAGCACAAGACGCGGTGAAAAACTGTTTTTT
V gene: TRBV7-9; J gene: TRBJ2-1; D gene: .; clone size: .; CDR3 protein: CASSSLRRESRDNEQFF; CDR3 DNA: TGTGCCAGCAGCTCTCTTCGTCGGGAGTCGCGGGACAATGAGCAGTTCTTC
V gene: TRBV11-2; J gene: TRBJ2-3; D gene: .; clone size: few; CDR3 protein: CASSLVRSDTQYF; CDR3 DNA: TGTGCCAGCAGCTTAGTTAGATCGGATACGCAGTATTTT
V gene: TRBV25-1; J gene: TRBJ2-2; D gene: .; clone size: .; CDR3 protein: CASSGTRGDTGELFF; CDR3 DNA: TGTGCCAGCAGTGGCACTAGAGGGGACACCGGGGAGCTGTTTTTT
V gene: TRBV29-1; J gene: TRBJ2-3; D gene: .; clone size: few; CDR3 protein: CSVRQGTDTQYF; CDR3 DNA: TGCAGCGTGCGACAAGGCACAGATACGCAGTATTTT